A selection of T cell receptor beta chains follows, all from one sample in a study of blood T cell repertoires in COVID-19. The protocol was immunoSEQ multiplex PCR, while the TCRdb copy is restricted to in-frame clones and leaves out a portion. The sample contains 95,000 to 130,000 clones, roughly 80% of which appear only once. Source material: peripheral blood. These receptors were collected from a young man with acute or convalescent COVID-19. Both conserved end residues are part of each CDR3. Some rows mark clone size as missing; the rest say once, few, many or name a class of expanded clone.

>once|TRBV5-1|TRBJ2-1
CASSLRTSGRYNEQFF
>once|TRBV19|TRBJ2-7
CASSISRGFSYEQYF
>few|TRBV13|TRBJ1-1
CASSLPGGNTEAFF
>few|TRBV6-1|TRBJ1-1
CASSEEAGGAFF
>few|TRBV5-1|TRBJ1-2
CASSLAGQYGYTF
>once|TRBV7-3|TRBJ2-1
CASSPSDRHNEQFF
>-|TRBV3-1/TRBV3-2|TRBJ1-2
CASSHSDTSYGYTF
>-|TRBV24-1|TRBJ2-1
CATSVRSEQFF
>-|TRBV20-1|TRBJ2-5
CSARGAETQYF
>few|TRBV4-1|TRBJ1-1
CASSQRQGGGHAEAFF
>-|TRBV3-1/TRBV3-2|TRBJ2-1
CASSGPGLAGGGYYNEQFF
>few|TRBV5-8|TRBJ1-4
CASNIHRDRESEKLFF
>few|TRBV14|TRBJ2-5
CASSPYSGLAPQETQYF
>-|TRBV7-2|TRBJ1-1
CASTLRGEAFF
>-|TRBV7-2|TRBJ1-4
CASSLARTGVEDEKLFF
>few|TRBV27|TRBJ2-3
CASNSGSKTDTQYF
>-|TRBV19|TRBJ2-1
CASSMDRAFYNEQFF
>-|TRBV12-3/TRBV12-4|TRBJ1-2
CASSRTGHGGYTF
>-|TRBV6-2/TRBV6-3|TRBJ2-2
CASSYSAGGPNTGELFF
>-|TRBV7-9|TRBJ1-1
CASSSGGSNTEAFF
>-|TRBV30|TRBJ1-2
CAWSVKGAGGYTF
>-|TRBV2|TRBJ2-1
CASGDRLAGINEQFF
>-|TRBV2|TRBJ1-5
CASSERRPNQPQHF
>-|TRBV30|TRBJ1-4
CAWIRTGGLPNEKLFF
>-|TRBV30|TRBJ2-1
CAWSINRHPYNEQFF
>-|TRBV7-9|TRBJ1-5
CASSWGGTRQPQHF
>-|TRBV9|TRBJ1-6
CASSARDTRLSYNSPLHF
>-|TRBV2|TRBJ1-2
CASSEVLGGQGESYGYTF
>-|TRBV11-3|TRBJ1-1
CASSPTGGENTEAFF
>-|TRBV12-3/TRBV12-4|TRBJ2-3
CASSASFPDTQYF
>few|TRBV6-4|TRBJ2-2
CASSDSAGGPGELFF
>-|TRBV4-1|TRBJ2-7
CASSRSLGTGNNEQYF
>-|TRBV19|TRBJ1-5
CASSPQGPNQPQHF
>once|TRBV4-1|TRBJ2-2
CASSQMGGRETGELFF
>-|TRBV4-1|TRBJ2-2
CASSPTSGRNTGELFF
>-|TRBV3-1/TRBV3-2|TRBJ1-2
CASSPSSGQASGYGYTF
>-|TRBV10-3|TRBJ1-5
CAISEWDGRSNQPQHF
>-|TRBV7-2|TRBJ1-6
CASSPRQGGSPLHF
>large|TRBV6-4|TRBJ1-6
CASSDSADWNSPLHF
>-|TRBV6-4|TRBJ2-2
CASSVRASGELFF
>-|TRBV2|TRBJ2-6
CASTSGANVLTF